This T cell receptor beta chain was identified in a study of CD8 T cells in ankylosing spondylitis (dated by TCRdb to between 2016 and 2019). General notes on the study: The study set out to find disease-linked TCR variants by profiling T cell receptor beta repertoires in ankylosing spondylitis patients and healthy donors. In total, the full study cohort was made up of 100 to 140 healthy donors and 25 ankylosing spondylitis patients. Samples of peripheral blood were taken, and for ankylosing spondylitis patients, synovial fluid was collected as well. What the authors observed across the whole study: Some of the motif variants had been reported before in the synovial fluid and blood of reactive arthritis patients, a finding that suggests common disease-initiation mechanisms. In peripheral blood, the disease-linked clones were found at relatively low frequencies and had a CD8+ phenotype. Blood from ankylosing spondylitis patients appeared to be characterized by a TCR beta motif composed of several highly homologous amino acid variants. Significant enrichment of the disease-linked clones was reported in matched synovial fluid samples from ankylosing spondylitis patients.

TCRdb lists the instrument as Illumina HiSeq 2500. Quantitative 5'-RACE with molecular barcodes was the method used to prepare the TCR beta libraries. The original methods were these. A new computational method based on a probabilistic model of VDJ rearrangement was used to identify disease-linked TCR variants. TCRdb reran the public reads through fastp at Q25 and MiXCR, keeping productive beta chains. Every entry covers one CDR3 protein and lists the most common genes and DNA from its rows. The V and J calls follow TCRdb's processing rather than the paper's. The sample table records 200,000 to 300,000 distinct CDR3 sequences; approximately 10% of these occur just once. Less than 3% of the sample rests with the top ten. This clonotype appeared many times. This clone's antigen is unknown. No per-base quality is available; no much larger clone lies one base away. The TCR sequence derives from a male donor with ankylosing spondylitis or in good health (not recorded which). The specimen sequenced was blood, either unsorted or a sorted T cell fraction (not recorded which).

The sequenced DNA: TGCAGTGCCAGTTTTTGGGGGCCGGGAGAGACCCAGTACTTC. This encodes CSASFWGPGETQYF. The sequence links TRBV20-1 to TRBJ2-5, with a weak D call of TRBD1 (6 bases match). CDR1 and CDR2 are drawn from the germline V gene (reference sequence): DFQATT, SNEGSKA. The CDR3 has 14 amino acids, counting the end cysteine and phenylalanine. The kept DNA is CDR3 alone, 42 bases in frame from the first base. V drops 6 bases and J drops 4 bases, leaving 18 bases in between.